These 2 T cell receptor beta chains share one sample of origin, sequenced in a study of immune reconstitution after stem cell transplant in scleroderma. TCRdb itself ran the RT-PCR reads through MiXCR, one entry per CDR3 protein. The sample yields about 1,600 distinct CDR3 sequences, under 8% seen once. The material was obtained before or after autologous hematopoietic stem cell transplantation (not recorded which). The origin of the receptors is a male donor with systemic sclerosis.

Judged by abundance, this clonotype is medium-sized. One end of the junction varies from germline; a read error may be responsible. The chain carries TRBV20-1 and TRBJ1-2; tentative D call: TRBD1 (5 bases). The CDR3 has 8 amino acids. Germline loops: CDR1 DFQATT, CDR2 SNEGSKA (reference sequence). The CDR3: CSASAGQF. CDR3 in DNA: TGCAGTGCTAGTGCAGGACAATTC.

This clonotype is medium-sized by share. V gene TRBV27 combines with J gene TRBJ1-1, with D unresolved. Trimming removed 6 bases from V and 4 bases from J, with 15 bases in between. The CDR3 totals 14 residues. Germline V gene data show CDR1 as MNHEY and CDR2 as SMNVEV (reference sequence). CDR3 sequence: CASRYTVQSTEAFF. DNA for the CDR3: TGTGCCAGCAGGTACACCGTACAGTCCACTGAAGCTTTCTTT.